This T cell receptor beta chain was recovered during a study of OX40 agonist ivuxolimab in advanced cancers. Study-wide results and limits: In the 0.1 to 3.0 mg/kg range, CD4+ and CD8+ blood T cells had expanded clonally by week 6.

TCRdb's copy holds only in-frame clones and misses some; the assay was immunoSEQ multiplex PCR. The sample shows fewer than 70,000 clones, 86% of them seen only once. The germline V gene has CDR1 LGHNA and CDR2 YSLEER. The CDR3 spans 17 residues. Trimming cost V 0 bases and J 5 bases, with 14 bases left between them. As concerns this clone: The target antigen is unknown.

The specimen was CD4+ or CD8+ T cells sorted from blood, collected in a trial of the OX40 agonist ivuxolimab. The clonotype was recovered from an adult with an advanced solid tumor such as melanoma, head and neck, liver or kidney cancer. The rearrangement uses TRBV4-3 and TRBJ1-6; tentative D call: TRBD1 (6 bases). For the CDR3, the DNA is TGCGCCAGCAGCCAAGATCCCCCAGGGGCGAATAATTCACCCCTCCACTTT. Its translation is CASSQDPPGANNSPLHF.